This T cell receptor (beta chain) is from a study of shared T cell receptors in the human thymus. Produced via immunoSEQ multiplex PCR; TCRdb's table is partial and in-frame only. The sample shows roughly 560,000 clones, approximately 78% of them seen only once. CDR3 size: 15 residues. The V end lost 4 bases, the J end lost 4 bases, and 14 bases lay between the germline ends. Germline V gene data show CDR1 as MDHEN and CDR2 as SYDVKM. This clone has more than one count but fewer than ten. The sample was also linked to a second study, of human thymus T cells. That work adds: Those donating were healthy Finnish infants in corrective surgery for congenital heart defects. Thymus pieces cut out during corrective heart surgery were the tissue that was used. An apparent bias in V and J gene usage was seen in thymic and blood repertoires. Highly overlapping thymic repertoires in unrelated individuals were reported by related research.

The specimen was thymocytes. This receptor was identified in a boy younger than two with a congenital heart defect. V is TRBV28 and J is TRBJ1-3; D perhaps matches TRBD1 (5 bases). The CDR3 nucleotides are TGTGCCAGCAGTTGGCGGCAGGGTCAAGGAAACACCATATATTTT. Protein sequence: CASSWRQGQGNTIYF.